The T cell receptor beta chain under discussion was sequenced for a study of T cell responses to AZD1222 COVID-19 vaccine. General study findings and limits: Among the donors, most were white British and more were female, and clonal diversity was possibly underestimated. Repertoires were obtained solely post-peak T cell response.

Details on this clone: Its antigen is unknown.

Second doses at about 4 or about 12 weeks were pooled. The CDR3 has 13 residues. Trimming removed 5 bases at V and 4 bases at J, with 12 bases between. The germline V gene has CDR1 GTSNPN and CDR2 SVGIG (reference sequence). Measured with immunoSEQ multiplex PCR; TCRdb has only the in-frame clones, and not every one. The sample carries 90,000 to 120,000 clones, roughly 85% recorded once. This receptor was taken from an adult who received the AZD1222 COVID-19 vaccine. The J gene is TRBJ1-5, the V gene TRBV30; TRBD1 might be the D (5 bases). The sequenced sample was peripheral blood, obtained 28 days after the second AZD1222 dose. CDR3: CAWATQDNQPQHF. CDR3 bases: TGTGCCTGGGCCACACAGGATAATCAGCCCCAGCATTTT.